A selection of T cell receptor beta chains follows, all from one sample in a study of read filtering for tumor transcriptome and immune sequencing. TCRdb recomputed calls from the reads with MiXCR, one row per CDR3 protein. The sample consists of 85,000 or so distinct CDR3 sequences, about 12% of them appearing once. Sequencing was done on a sample of a population of CD138-negative cells sorted from bone marrow. Receptor source: a donor at least 40 years old with multiple myeloma. Both conserved end residues are part of each CDR3. D genes are given only for firm matches. Where a row states a size, it is once, few, many or the class of an expanded clone; other rows omit it.

d_gene: .
j_gene: TRBJ2-3
abundance: many
v_gene: TRBV5-1
CDR3nt: TGCGCCAGCAGTCCCGGCCAGGCGACAGATACGCAGTATTTT
CDR3aa: CASSPGQATDTQYF

d_gene: TRBD2
j_gene: TRBJ2-1
abundance: many
v_gene: TRBV20-1
CDR3nt: TGCAGTGCTAGAGATCATAAGCGGGAGGGAAGCTCCTACAATGAGCAGTTCTTC
CDR3aa: CSARDHKREGSSYNEQFF

d_gene: .
j_gene: TRBJ1-5
abundance: many
v_gene: TRBV19
CDR3nt: TGTGCCAGTAGTATAGCCGGGTTGGGCAATCAGCCCCAGCATTTT
CDR3aa: CASSIAGLGNQPQHF

d_gene: .
j_gene: TRBJ2-1
abundance: once
v_gene: TRBV2
CDR3nt: TGTGCCAGCGTGGATCGCATCAGCTCCTACAATGAGCAGTTCTTC
CDR3aa: CASVDRISSYNEQFF

d_gene: .
j_gene: TRBJ2-7
abundance: many
v_gene: TRBV28
CDR3nt: TGTGCCAGCAGTTCCCAGGGAGGCGAGCAGTACTTC
CDR3aa: CASSSQGGEQYF

d_gene: .
j_gene: TRBJ1-1
abundance: few
v_gene: TRBV29-1
CDR3nt: TGCAGCGGTGGGACCGGGGGCATAGGACGGGCTGAAGCTTTCTTT
CDR3aa: CSGGTGGIGRAEAFF

d_gene: TRBD1
j_gene: TRBJ1-1
abundance: .
v_gene: TRBV5-1
CDR3nt: TGCGCCAGCAGCTTGGTCCGGGACAGGGAGTACGATTTCTTT
CDR3aa: CASSLVRDREYDFF

d_gene: .
j_gene: TRBJ1-1
abundance: many
v_gene: TRBV2
CDR3nt: TGTGCCAGCAGCCAAATGGGGTTGGGCACTGAAGCTTTCTTT
CDR3aa: CASSQMGLGTEAFF

d_gene: TRBD1
j_gene: TRBJ2-7
abundance: many
v_gene: TRBV2
CDR3nt: TGTGCCAGCAGTGAAATGGGGACAGGGCCCTACGAGCAGTACTTC
CDR3aa: CASSEMGTGPYEQYF

d_gene: TRBD1
j_gene: TRBJ1-6
abundance: few
v_gene: TRBV7-9
CDR3nt: TGTGCCAGCAGGCTTCAGGGGGAAGTCTCACCCCTCCACTTT
CDR3aa: CASRLQGEVSPLHF

d_gene: TRBD1
j_gene: TRBJ2-5
abundance: many
v_gene: TRBV19
CDR3nt: TGTGCCAGTAGTATAAACAGGGGAGAGACCCAGTACTTC
CDR3aa: CASSINRGETQYF

d_gene: TRBD1
j_gene: TRBJ1-4
abundance: many
v_gene: TRBV9
CDR3nt: TGTGCCAGCAGCGTAGCAGGGACAGGGAAGGAAAAACTGTTTTTT
CDR3aa: CASSVAGTGKEKLFF

d_gene: TRBD2
j_gene: TRBJ2-7
abundance: many
v_gene: TRBV5-4
CDR3nt: TGTGCCAGCAGCCCCGGGGGAGGGGAGGGAAGCTACGAGCAGTACTTC
CDR3aa: CASSPGGGEGSYEQYF

d_gene: .
j_gene: TRBJ1-4
abundance: many
v_gene: TRBV12-3/TRBV12-4
CDR3nt: TGTGCCAGCAGTTTTGGCCCGGAGGAGAAACTGTTTTTT
CDR3aa: CASSFGPEEKLFF

d_gene: TRBD1
j_gene: TRBJ1-1
abundance: many
v_gene: TRBV20-1
CDR3nt: TGCAGTGCTAGTTCAGTTGACAGGGGGATTGAAGCTTTCTTT
CDR3aa: CSASSVDRGIEAFF

d_gene: .
j_gene: TRBJ2-7
abundance: many
v_gene: TRBV28
CDR3nt: TGTGCCAGCGAGGGCTTCGGTCAAGGGCAGTACTTC
CDR3aa: CASEGFGQGQYF

d_gene: .
j_gene: TRBJ2-7
abundance: many
v_gene: TRBV5-5
CDR3nt: TGTGCCAGCAGCTGGGGTGCGGTCGCAGCCTACGAGCAGTACTTC
CDR3aa: CASSWGAVAAYEQYF

d_gene: TRBD1
j_gene: TRBJ1-3
abundance: few
v_gene: TRBV29-1
CDR3nt: TGCAGCGTTGGAAGGACAGGGGGAAACACCATATATTTT
CDR3aa: CSVGRTGGNTIYF

d_gene: TRBD2
j_gene: TRBJ2-3
abundance: .
v_gene: TRBV6-5
CDR3nt: TGTGCCAGCAGTTACTCAGGACTAGCGACTAGCACAGATACGCAGTATTTT
CDR3aa: CASSYSGLATSTDTQYF

d_gene: TRBD1
j_gene: TRBJ2-3
abundance: many
v_gene: TRBV19
CDR3nt: TGTGCCAGCCGGGACAGGGGGCCTGGAGATACGCAGTATTTT
CDR3aa: CASRDRGPGDTQYF

d_gene: TRBD1
j_gene: TRBJ1-5
abundance: many
v_gene: TRBV5-1
CDR3nt: TGCGCCAGCTCAACAGGGGGCTTAGATCAGCCCCAGCATTTT
CDR3aa: CASSTGGLDQPQHF

d_gene: TRBD2
j_gene: TRBJ2-1
abundance: many
v_gene: TRBV11-2
CDR3nt: TGTGCCAGCAGCTTAACCAGAGGCGGGAGCAAGGGCAATGAGCAGTTCTTC
CDR3aa: CASSLTRGGSKGNEQFF

d_gene: TRBD1
j_gene: TRBJ2-3
abundance: many
v_gene: TRBV20-1
CDR3nt: TGCAGTGCTAGAAAGGGACAGGGCACAGATACGCAGTATTTT
CDR3aa: CSARKGQGTDTQYF

d_gene: .
j_gene: TRBJ2-1
abundance: few
v_gene: TRBV7-9
CDR3nt: TGTGCCAGCAGCTTAGTGGGCCCCCGCAATGAGCAGTTCTTC
CDR3aa: CASSLVGPRNEQFF

d_gene: TRBD2
j_gene: TRBJ2-1
abundance: many
v_gene: TRBV28
CDR3nt: TGTGCCAGCAGTTCAGCGGGACCCTCCTACAATGAGCAGTTCTTC
CDR3aa: CASSSAGPSYNEQFF

d_gene: TRBD1
j_gene: TRBJ2-1
abundance: many
v_gene: TRBV5-1
CDR3nt: TGTGCCAGCAGCCCACAGGGGTCCTACAATGAGCAGTTCTTC
CDR3aa: CASSPQGSYNEQFF

d_gene: .
j_gene: TRBJ2-2
abundance: .
v_gene: TRBV4-1
CDR3nt: TGCGCCAGCAGCCTAGAGCCCGCCGGGGAGCTGTTTTTT
CDR3aa: CASSLEPAGELFF

d_gene: .
j_gene: TRBJ1-4
abundance: few
v_gene: TRBV4-1
CDR3nt: TGCGCCAGCAGCCAAGAAGGGCAGGCGAATGAAAAACTGTTTTTT
CDR3aa: CASSQEGQANEKLFF

d_gene: .
j_gene: TRBJ2-3
abundance: many
v_gene: TRBV29-1
CDR3nt: TGCAGCGTTGAAGCACTAGATACGCAGTATTTT
CDR3aa: CSVEALDTQYF

d_gene: .
j_gene: TRBJ1-1
abundance: many
v_gene: TRBV7-9
CDR3nt: TGTGCCAGCAGCTTAGTGTTGAACACTGAAGCTTTCTTT
CDR3aa: CASSLVLNTEAFF

d_gene: TRBD2
j_gene: TRBJ2-7
abundance: many
v_gene: TRBV20-1
CDR3nt: TGCAGTGCTGTGAGGACTAGCGGGATCGAGCAGTACTTC
CDR3aa: CSAVRTSGIEQYF

d_gene: TRBD1
j_gene: TRBJ1-5
abundance: many
v_gene: TRBV19
CDR3nt: TGTGCCAGTGCTAGAGATGGGACAGGGGATCAGCCCCAGCATTTT
CDR3aa: CASARDGTGDQPQHF

d_gene: TRBD2
j_gene: TRBJ2-1
abundance: many
v_gene: TRBV5-1
CDR3nt: TGCGCCAGCAGCTCTACCGGGACTAGTAGCAATGAGCAGTTCTTC
CDR3aa: CASSSTGTSSNEQFF

d_gene: .
j_gene: TRBJ2-5
abundance: few
v_gene: TRBV5-1
CDR3nt: TGCGCCAGCAGCGCCGCCCCGGGGAAAGGGGAGACCCAGTACTTC
CDR3aa: CASSAAPGKGETQYF

d_gene: .
j_gene: TRBJ2-1
abundance: many
v_gene: TRBV2
CDR3nt: TGTGCCAGCAGTGACTGGGACTACAATGAGCAGTTCTTC
CDR3aa: CASSDWDYNEQFF

d_gene: TRBD1
j_gene: TRBJ2-4
abundance: many
v_gene: TRBV18
CDR3nt: TGTGCCAGCTCATTCGCGGACAGGGTTGCCAAAAACATTCAGTACTTC
CDR3aa: CASSFADRVAKNIQYF

d_gene: TRBD1
j_gene: TRBJ1-5
abundance: many
v_gene: TRBV29-1
CDR3nt: TGCAGCGTTGCCAGGGGGCCACGACAGCCCCAGCATTTT
CDR3aa: CSVARGPRQPQHF

d_gene: .
j_gene: TRBJ2-2
abundance: .
v_gene: TRBV29-1
CDR3nt: TGCAGCGGAAGTACAGGGATAAACACCGGGGAGCTGTTTTTT
CDR3aa: CSGSTGINTGELFF

d_gene: TRBD2
j_gene: TRBJ2-3
abundance: many
v_gene: TRBV28
CDR3nt: TGTGCCAGCAGTCCTCCTAGCGGACTCACAGATACGCAGTATTTT
CDR3aa: CASSPPSGLTDTQYF

d_gene: TRBD2
j_gene: TRBJ2-7
abundance: few
v_gene: TRBV9
CDR3nt: TGTGCCAGCACTCCGGGACTAACCTCCTACGAGCAGTACTTC
CDR3aa: CASTPGLTSYEQYF

d_gene: TRBD2
j_gene: TRBJ2-5
abundance: many
v_gene: TRBV20-1
CDR3nt: TGCAGTGCTAGGAGGCCGGGACTAGCGGGAGTAGAGACCCAGTACTTC
CDR3aa: CSARRPGLAGVETQYF

d_gene: .
j_gene: TRBJ2-7
abundance: many
v_gene: TRBV11-2
CDR3nt: TGTGCCAGCAGCTTAGGGTCATACGGAACCTACGAGCAGTACTTC
CDR3aa: CASSLGSYGTYEQYF

d_gene: TRBD1
j_gene: TRBJ2-6
abundance: many
v_gene: TRBV29-1
CDR3nt: TGCAGCGTTGAAGGGGACAGGGGGTCTGGGGCCAACGTCCTGACTTTC
CDR3aa: CSVEGDRGSGANVLTF

d_gene: TRBD2
j_gene: TRBJ2-1
abundance: many
v_gene: TRBV6-5
CDR3nt: TGTGCCAGCAGCTTAGCGGGAGAGACCTACAATGAGCAGTTCTTC
CDR3aa: CASSLAGETYNEQFF

d_gene: .
j_gene: TRBJ2-3
abundance: many
v_gene: TRBV29-1
CDR3nt: TGCAGCGTTGAAATCGCGGGAAACACAGATACGCAGTATTTT
CDR3aa: CSVEIAGNTDTQYF

d_gene: .
j_gene: TRBJ2-7
abundance: many
v_gene: TRBV2
CDR3nt: TGTGCCATCCGATCTCCCTCCTACGAGCAGTACTTC
CDR3aa: CAIRSPSYEQYF

d_gene: TRBD2
j_gene: TRBJ2-1
abundance: many
v_gene: TRBV3-1
CDR3nt: TGTGCCAGCAGCCCCCTGACTAGCGGGATAGGTAGCTCCTACAATGAGCAGTTCTTC
CDR3aa: CASSPLTSGIGSSYNEQFF

d_gene: .
j_gene: TRBJ1-4
abundance: .
v_gene: TRBV15
CDR3nt: TGTGCCACCAGCAGAGATCGTGGTAATGAAAAACTGTTTTTT
CDR3aa: CATSRDRGNEKLFF

d_gene: .
j_gene: TRBJ2-4
abundance: many
v_gene: TRBV7-2
CDR3nt: TGTGCCAGCAGCTTATCAGTTGTGTCTATCATTCAGTACTTC
CDR3aa: CASSLSVVSIIQYF

d_gene: .
j_gene: TRBJ2-3
abundance: .
v_gene: TRBV7-9
CDR3nt: TGTGCCAGCAGCCCCTATGTCGGGCTGTACACAGACACGCAGTATTTT
CDR3aa: CASSPYVGLYTDTQYF

d_gene: .
j_gene: TRBJ1-2
abundance: many
v_gene: TRBV7-9
CDR3nt: TGTGCCAGCAGCTTGGGAGGACAAGTTGGCTACACCTTC
CDR3aa: CASSLGGQVGYTF

d_gene: .
j_gene: TRBJ1-5
abundance: many
v_gene: TRBV7-9
CDR3nt: TGTGCCAGCAGCTTAGCGTACGGTCAGCCCCAGCATTTT
CDR3aa: CASSLAYGQPQHF